A few counts support the clone carrying this T cell receptor (beta chain). The sample is drawn from a study of T-cell memory formation after mild COVID-19. V shed 4 bases, J shed 3 bases, and the junction held 8 bases outside the gene matches. The CDR3 contains 16 residues. TCRdb reanalysed the 5' RACE reads using MiXCR and keeps one entry per CDR3 protein. The table lists around 450,000 distinct CDR3 sequences, 20% of them singletons, with 8.4% in the top ten. Sequences were obtained from PBMCs or a T cell subset sorted from them (not recorded which). The TCR originated in an adult woman who had mild COVID-19 (a few samples of this study predate the infection). Cell type and time point are not known. The chain employs TRBV23-1 and TRBJ2-1; TRBD2 aligns across 8 bases. TRBV23-1 falls under the ORF class, with uncertain function. CDR3 DNA: TGCGCCAGCAGTCCCGCGGGAGGCCGGGACTACAATGAGCAGTTCTTC. Amino acids: CASSPAGGRDYNEQFF.